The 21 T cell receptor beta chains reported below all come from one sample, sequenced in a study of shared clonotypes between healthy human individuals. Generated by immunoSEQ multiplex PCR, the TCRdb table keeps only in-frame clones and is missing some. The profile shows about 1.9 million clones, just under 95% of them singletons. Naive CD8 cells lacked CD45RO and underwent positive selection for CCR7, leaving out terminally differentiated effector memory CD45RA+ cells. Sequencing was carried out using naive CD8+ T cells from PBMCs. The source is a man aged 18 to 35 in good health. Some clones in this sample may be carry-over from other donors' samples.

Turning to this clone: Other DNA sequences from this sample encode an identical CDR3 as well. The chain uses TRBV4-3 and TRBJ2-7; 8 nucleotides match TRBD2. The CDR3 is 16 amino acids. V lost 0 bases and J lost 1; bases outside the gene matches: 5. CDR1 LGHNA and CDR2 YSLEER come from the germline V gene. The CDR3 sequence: CASSQDRSGTSYEQYF. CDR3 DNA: TGCGCCAGCAGCCAAGATCGTAGCGGGACTTCCTACGAGCAGTACTTC.

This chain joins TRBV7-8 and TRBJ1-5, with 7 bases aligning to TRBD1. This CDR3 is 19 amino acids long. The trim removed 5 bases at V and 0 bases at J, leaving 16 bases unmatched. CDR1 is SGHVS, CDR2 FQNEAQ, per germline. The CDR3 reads CASSPPGAGGFYSNQPQHF. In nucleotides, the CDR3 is TGTGCCAGCAGCCCCCCCGGGGCAGGGGGGTTCTATAGCAATCAGCCCCAGCATTTT.

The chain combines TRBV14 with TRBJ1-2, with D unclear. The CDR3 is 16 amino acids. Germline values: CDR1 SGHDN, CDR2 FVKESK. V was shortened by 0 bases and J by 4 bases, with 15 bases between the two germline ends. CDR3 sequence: CASSQDFYGGFYGYTF. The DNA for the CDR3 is TGTGCCAGCAGCCAAGACTTTTACGGAGGATTCTATGGCTACACCTTC.

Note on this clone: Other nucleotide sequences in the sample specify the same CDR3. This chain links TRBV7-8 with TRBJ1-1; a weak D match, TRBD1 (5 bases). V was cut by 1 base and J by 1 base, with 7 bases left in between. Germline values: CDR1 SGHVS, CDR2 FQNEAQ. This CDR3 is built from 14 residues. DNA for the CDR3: TGTGCCAGCAGCTTAGGGGGGGAGAACACTGAAGCTTTCTTT. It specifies CASSLGGENTEAFF.

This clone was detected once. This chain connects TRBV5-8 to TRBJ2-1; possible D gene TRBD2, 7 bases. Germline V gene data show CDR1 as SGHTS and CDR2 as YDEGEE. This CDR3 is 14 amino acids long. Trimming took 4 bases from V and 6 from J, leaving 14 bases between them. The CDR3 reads CASSLGGAGNEQFF. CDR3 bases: TGTGCCAGCAGCCTGGGGGGGGCAGGCAATGAGCAGTTCTTC.

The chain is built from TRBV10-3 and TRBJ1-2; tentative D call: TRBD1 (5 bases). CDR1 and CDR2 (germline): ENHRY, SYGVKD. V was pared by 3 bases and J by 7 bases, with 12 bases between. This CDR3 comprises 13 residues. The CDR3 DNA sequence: TGTGCCATCAGTGACCACAGGAATACTGGCTACACCTTC. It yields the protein CAISDHRNTGYTF.

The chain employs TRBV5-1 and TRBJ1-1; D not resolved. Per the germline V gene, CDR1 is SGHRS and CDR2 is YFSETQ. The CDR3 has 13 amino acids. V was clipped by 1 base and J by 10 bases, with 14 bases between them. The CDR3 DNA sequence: TGCGCCAGCAGCTTGACGTGGAGGGATCGAGCTTTCTTT. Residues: CASSLTWRDRAFF.

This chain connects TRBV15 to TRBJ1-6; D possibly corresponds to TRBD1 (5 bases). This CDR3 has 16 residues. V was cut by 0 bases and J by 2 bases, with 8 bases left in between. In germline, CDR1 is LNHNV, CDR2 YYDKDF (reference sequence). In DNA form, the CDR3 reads TGTGCCACCAGCAGAGACAGGGCTGCCTATAATTCACCCCTCCACTTT. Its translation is CATSRDRAAYNSPLHF.

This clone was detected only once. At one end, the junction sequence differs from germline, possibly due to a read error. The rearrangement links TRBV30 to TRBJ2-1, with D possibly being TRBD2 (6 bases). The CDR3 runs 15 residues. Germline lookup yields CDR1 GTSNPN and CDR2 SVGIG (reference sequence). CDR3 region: CAWSSTRDSNNEQFF. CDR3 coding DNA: TGTGCCTGGAGCTCCACCCGGGACTCCAACAATGAGCAGTTCTTC.

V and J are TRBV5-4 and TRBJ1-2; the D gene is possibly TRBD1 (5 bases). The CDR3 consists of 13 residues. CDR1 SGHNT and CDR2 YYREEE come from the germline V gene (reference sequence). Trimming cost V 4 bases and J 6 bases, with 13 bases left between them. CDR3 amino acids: CASSPKPGHGYTF. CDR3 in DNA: TGTGCCAGCAGCCCCAAACCAGGGCATGGCTACACCTTC.

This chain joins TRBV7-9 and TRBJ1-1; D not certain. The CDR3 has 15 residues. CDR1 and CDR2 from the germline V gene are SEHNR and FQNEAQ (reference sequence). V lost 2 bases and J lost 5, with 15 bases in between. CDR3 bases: TGTGCCAGCAGCTTATATGGAATCGGAGGGACTGAAGCTTTCTTT. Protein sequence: CASSLYGIGGTEAFF.

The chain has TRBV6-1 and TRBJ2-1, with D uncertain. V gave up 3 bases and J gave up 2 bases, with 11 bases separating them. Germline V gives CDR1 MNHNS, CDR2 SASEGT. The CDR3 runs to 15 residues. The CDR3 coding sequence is TGTGCCAGCAGTGAGGAAAGGAGAACCTACAATGAGCAGTTCTTC. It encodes CASSEERRTYNEQFF.

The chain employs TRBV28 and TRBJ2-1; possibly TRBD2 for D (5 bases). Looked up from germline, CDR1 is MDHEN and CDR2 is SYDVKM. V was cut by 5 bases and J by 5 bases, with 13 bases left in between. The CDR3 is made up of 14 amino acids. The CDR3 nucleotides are TGTGCCAGCAGTCCCCCTAGCAGACACAATGAGCAGTTCTTC. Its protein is CASSPPSRHNEQFF.

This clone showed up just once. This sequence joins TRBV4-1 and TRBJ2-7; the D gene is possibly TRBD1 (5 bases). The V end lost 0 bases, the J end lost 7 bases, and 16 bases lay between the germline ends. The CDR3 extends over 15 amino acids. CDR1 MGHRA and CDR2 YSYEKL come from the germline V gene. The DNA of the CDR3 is TGCGCCAGCAGCCAAGAAGCGACAGTGGGCTGGGAGCAGTACTTC. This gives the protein CASSQEATVGWEQYF.

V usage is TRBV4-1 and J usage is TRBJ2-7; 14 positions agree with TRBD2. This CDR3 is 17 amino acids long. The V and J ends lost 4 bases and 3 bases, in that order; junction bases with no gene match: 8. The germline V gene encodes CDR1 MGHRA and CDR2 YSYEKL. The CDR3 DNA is TGCGCCAGCAGCCCGGGACTAGCGGGAGTTCGTGGCTACGAGCAGTACTTC. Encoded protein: CASSPGLAGVRGYEQYF.

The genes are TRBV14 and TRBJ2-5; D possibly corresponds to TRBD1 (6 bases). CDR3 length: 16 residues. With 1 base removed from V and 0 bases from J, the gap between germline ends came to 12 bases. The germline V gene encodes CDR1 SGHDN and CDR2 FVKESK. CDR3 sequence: CASSQGRGLYQETQYF. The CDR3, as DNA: TGTGCCAGCAGCCAAGGCAGGGGCTTGTACCAAGAGACCCAGTACTTC.

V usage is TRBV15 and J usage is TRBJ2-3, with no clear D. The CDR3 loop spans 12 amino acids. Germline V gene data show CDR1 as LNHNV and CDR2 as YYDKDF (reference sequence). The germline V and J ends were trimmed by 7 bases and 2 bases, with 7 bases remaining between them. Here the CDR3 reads CATNDFTDTQYF. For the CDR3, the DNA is TGTGCCACCAACGACTTCACAGATACGCAGTATTTT. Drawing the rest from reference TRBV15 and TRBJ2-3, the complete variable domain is DAMVIQNPRYQVTQFGKPVTLSCSQTLNHNVMYWYQQKSSQAPKLLFHYYDKDFNNEADTPDNFQSRRPNTSFCFLDIRSPGLGDTAMYLCATNDFTDTQYFGPGTRLTVL.

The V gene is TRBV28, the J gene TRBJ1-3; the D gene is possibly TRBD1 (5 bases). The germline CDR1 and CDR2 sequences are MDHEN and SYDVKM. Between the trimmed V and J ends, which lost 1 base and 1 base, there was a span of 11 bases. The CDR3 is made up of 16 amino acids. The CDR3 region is CASSLLGGLSGNTIYF. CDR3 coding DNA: TGTGCCAGCAGTTTATTGGGGGGGTTGTCTGGAAACACCATATATTTT. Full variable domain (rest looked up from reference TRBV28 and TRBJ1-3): DVKVTQSSRYLVKRTGEKVFLECVQDMDHENMFWYRQDPGLGLRLIYFSYDVKMKEKGDIPEGYSVSREKKERFSLILESASTNQTSMYLCASSLLGGLSGNTIYFGEGSWLTVV.

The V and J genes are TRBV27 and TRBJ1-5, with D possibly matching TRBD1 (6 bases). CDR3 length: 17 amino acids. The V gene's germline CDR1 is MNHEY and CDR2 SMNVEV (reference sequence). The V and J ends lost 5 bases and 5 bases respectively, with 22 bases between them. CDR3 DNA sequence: TGTGCCAGCAGTCCGGGGGGCGGGGGTCCCTTAGATCAGCCCCAGCATTTT. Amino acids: CASSPGGGGPLDQPQHF.

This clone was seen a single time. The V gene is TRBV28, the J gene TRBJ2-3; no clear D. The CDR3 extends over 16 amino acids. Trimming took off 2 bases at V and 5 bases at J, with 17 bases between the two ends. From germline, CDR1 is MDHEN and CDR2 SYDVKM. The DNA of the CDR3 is TGTGCCAGCAGTTTAAGGGTGGATCCTTTCGGAGATACGCAGTATTTT. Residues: CASSLRVDPFGDTQYF.

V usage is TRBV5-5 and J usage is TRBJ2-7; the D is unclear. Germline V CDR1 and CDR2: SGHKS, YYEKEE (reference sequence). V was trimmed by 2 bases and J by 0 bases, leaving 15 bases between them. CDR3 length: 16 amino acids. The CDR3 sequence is CASSFTRRSNSYEQYF. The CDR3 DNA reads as TGTGCCAGCAGCTTTACCCGACGGAGCAACTCCTACGAGCAGTACTTC.